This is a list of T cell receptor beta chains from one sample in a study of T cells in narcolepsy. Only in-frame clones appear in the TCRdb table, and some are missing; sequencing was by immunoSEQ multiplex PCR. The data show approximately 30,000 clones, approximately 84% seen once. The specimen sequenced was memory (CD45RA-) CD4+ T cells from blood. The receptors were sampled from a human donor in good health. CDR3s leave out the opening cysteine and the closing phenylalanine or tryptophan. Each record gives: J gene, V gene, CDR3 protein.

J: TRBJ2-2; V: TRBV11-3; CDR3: ASSSTRLSTGELF
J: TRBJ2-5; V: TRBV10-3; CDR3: AISFKETQY
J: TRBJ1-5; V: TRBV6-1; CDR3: ASSEMGQGNQPQH
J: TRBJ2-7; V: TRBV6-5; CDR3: ASSSIGYEQY
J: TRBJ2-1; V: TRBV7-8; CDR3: ASSPTSYEQF
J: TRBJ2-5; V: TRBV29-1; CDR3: SVIYGAGETQY
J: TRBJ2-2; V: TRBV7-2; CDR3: ASRGVATGELF
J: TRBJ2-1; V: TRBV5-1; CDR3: ASSLRPFGLGTFNEQF
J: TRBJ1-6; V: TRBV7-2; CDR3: ASSLDPGGNSPLH
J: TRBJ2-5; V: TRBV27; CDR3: ASSPGHQETQY
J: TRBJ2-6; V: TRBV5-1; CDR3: ASSLRGPSANVLT
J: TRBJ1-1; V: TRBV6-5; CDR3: ASRRTGMMPEAF
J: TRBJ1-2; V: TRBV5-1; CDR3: ASSLAPGVYGYT
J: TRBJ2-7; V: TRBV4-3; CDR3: ASSQSNRVSYEQY
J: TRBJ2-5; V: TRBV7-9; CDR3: ASSGGIQETQY
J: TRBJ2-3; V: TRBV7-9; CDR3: ASSRSAGHTQY
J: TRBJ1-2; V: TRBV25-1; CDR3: ASSSIGGYT
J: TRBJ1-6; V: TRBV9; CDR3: ASSATTGVDSPLH
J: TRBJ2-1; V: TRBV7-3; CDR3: ASSLTLANEQF
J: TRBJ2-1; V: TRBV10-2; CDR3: ASSGGRGRYNEQF
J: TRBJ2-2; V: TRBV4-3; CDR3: ASSQVWNTGELF
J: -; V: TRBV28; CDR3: ASSLSLGTAYEQY
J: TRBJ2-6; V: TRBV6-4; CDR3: ASSEQAAGANVLT
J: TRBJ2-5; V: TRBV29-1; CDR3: SVALGAGVETQY
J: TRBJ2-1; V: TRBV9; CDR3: ASSVGPGGGGSYNEQF
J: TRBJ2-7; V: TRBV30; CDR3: AWSVRDRGGSRTYEQY
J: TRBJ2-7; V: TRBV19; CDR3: ASTAPNYEQY
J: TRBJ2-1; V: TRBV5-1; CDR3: ASREGVEQF
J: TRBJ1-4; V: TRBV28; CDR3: ATRGGGNEKLF
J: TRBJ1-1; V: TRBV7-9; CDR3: ASSAGRMNTEAF
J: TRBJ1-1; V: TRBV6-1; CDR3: ASSVVLNTEAF
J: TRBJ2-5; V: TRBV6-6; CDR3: ASRWTALGDQY
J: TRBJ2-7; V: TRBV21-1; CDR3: ASTTTSVYEQY
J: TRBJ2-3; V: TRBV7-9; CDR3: ASSLARLAGPPRSDTQY
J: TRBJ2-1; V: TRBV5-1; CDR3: ASSSRGSEGYNEQF
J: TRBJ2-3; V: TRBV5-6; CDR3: ASSLPADTQY
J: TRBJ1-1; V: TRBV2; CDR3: ASRGRQNTEAF
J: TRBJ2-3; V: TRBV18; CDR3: ASSPQGGRLDTQY
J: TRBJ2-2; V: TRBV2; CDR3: ASSGTSGGTGELF
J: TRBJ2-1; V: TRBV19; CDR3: ASSTEGGSRLYNEQF